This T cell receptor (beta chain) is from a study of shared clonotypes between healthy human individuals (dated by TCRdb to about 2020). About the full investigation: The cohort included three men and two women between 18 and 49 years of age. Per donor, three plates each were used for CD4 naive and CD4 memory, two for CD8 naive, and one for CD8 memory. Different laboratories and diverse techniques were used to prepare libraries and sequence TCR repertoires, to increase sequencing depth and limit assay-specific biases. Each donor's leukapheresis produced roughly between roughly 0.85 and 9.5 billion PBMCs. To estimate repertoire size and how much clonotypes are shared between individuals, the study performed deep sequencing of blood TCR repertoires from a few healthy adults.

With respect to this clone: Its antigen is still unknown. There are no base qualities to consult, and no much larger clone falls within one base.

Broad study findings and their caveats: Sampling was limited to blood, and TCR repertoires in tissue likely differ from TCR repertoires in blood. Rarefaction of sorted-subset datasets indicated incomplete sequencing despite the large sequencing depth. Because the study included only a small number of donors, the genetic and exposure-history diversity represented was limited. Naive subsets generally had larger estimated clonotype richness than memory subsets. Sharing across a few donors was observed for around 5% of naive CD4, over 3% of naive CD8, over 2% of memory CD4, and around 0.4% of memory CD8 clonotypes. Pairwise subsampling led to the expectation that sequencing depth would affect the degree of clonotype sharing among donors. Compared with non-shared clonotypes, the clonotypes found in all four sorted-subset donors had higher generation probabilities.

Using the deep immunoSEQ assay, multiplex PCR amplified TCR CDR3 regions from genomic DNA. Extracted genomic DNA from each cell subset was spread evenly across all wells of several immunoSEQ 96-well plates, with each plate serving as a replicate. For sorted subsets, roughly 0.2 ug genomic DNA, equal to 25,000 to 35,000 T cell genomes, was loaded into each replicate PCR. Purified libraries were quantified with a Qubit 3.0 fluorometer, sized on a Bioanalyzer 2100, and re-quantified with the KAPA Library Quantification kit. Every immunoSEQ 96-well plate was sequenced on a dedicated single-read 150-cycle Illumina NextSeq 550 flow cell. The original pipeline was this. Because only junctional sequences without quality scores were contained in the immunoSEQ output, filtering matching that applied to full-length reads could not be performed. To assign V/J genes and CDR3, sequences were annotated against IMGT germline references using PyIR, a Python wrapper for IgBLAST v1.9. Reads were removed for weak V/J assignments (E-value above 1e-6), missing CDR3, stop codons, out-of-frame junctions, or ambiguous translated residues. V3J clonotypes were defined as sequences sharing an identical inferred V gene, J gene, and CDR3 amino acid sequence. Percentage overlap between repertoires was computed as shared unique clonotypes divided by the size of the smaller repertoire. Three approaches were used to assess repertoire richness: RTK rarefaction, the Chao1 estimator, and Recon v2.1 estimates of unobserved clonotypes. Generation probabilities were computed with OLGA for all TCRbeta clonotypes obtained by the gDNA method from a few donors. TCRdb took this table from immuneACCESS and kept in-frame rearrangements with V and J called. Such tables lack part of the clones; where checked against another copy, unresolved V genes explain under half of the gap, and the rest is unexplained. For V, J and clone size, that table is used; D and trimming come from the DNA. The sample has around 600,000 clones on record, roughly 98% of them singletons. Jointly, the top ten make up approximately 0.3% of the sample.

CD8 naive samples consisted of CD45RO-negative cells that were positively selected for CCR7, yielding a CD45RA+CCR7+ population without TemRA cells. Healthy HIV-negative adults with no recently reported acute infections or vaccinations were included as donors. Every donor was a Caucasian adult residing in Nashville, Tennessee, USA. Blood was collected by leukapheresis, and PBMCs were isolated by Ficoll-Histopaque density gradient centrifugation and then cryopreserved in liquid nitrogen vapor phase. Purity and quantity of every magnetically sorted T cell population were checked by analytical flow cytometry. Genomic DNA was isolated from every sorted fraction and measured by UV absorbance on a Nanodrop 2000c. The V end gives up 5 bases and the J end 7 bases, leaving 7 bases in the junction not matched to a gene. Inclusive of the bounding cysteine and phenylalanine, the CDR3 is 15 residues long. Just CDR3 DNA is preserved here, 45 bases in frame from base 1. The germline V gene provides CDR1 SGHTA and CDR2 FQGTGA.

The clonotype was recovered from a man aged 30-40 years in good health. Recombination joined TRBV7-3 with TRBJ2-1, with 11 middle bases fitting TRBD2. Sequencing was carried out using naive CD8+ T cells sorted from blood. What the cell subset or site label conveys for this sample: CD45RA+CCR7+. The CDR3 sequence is CASSILAGVDNEQFF. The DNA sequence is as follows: TGTGCCAGCAGCATACTAGCGGGAGTTGATAATGAGCAGTTCTTC.